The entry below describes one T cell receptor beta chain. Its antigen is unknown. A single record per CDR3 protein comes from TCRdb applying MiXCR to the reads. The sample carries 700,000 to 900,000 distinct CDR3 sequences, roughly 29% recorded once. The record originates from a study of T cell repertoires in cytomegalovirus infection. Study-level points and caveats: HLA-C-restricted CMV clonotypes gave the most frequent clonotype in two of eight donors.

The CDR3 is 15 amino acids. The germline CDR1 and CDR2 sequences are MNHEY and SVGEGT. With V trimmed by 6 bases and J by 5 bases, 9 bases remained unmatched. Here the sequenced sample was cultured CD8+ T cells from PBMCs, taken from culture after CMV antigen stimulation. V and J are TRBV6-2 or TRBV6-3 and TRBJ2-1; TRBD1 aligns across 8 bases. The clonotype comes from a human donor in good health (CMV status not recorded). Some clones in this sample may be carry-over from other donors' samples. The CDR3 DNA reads TGTGCCAGCAGCTCGACAGGGGTAAGAGACAATGAGCAGTTCTTC. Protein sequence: CASSSTGVRDNEQFF.